This is a list of T cell receptor beta chains from one sample in a study of OX40 agonist ivuxolimab in advanced cancers. Only in-frame clones appear in the TCRdb table, and some are missing; sequencing was by immunoSEQ multiplex PCR. This sample yields some 50,000 clones, of which roughly 86% are seen a single time; roughly an eighth belongs to the top ten. The sequenced sample was CD4+ or CD8+ T cells sorted from blood, obtained in a trial of the OX40 agonist ivuxolimab. These receptors came from an adult with an advanced solid tumor such as melanoma, head and neck, liver or kidney cancer. Both conserved end residues are part of each CDR3. A D gene is named only where the DNA matches it firmly. Clone size is shown for a subset of rows, as once, few, many or a class of expanded clone.

CDR3nt: TGTGCCACTACTAGCGTCAGCTACGAGCAGTACTTC
CDR3aa: CATTSVSYEQYF
abundance: -
j_gene: TRBJ2-7
v_gene: TRBV27
d_gene: TRBD2

CDR3nt: TGTGCCAGCTCACTAGGGACACTTCAGAGCAATCAGCCCCAGCATTTT
CDR3aa: CASSLGTLQSNQPQHF
abundance: -
j_gene: TRBJ1-5
v_gene: TRBV18
d_gene: -

CDR3nt: TGCGCCAGCTCTCAGACAGGGGGCAGGACTGAAGCTTTCTTT
CDR3aa: CASSQTGGRTEAFF
abundance: -
j_gene: TRBJ1-1
v_gene: TRBV5-1
d_gene: TRBD1

CDR3nt: TGCGCCAGCAGCTTGAGGTCCCATCAGCCCCAGCATTTT
CDR3aa: CASSLRSHQPQHF
abundance: -
j_gene: TRBJ1-5
v_gene: TRBV5-1
d_gene: -

CDR3nt: TGTGCCAGCAGTGAAGCGGGGGGTTCCTACAATGAGCAGTTCTTC
CDR3aa: CASSEAGGSYNEQFF
abundance: -
j_gene: TRBJ2-1
v_gene: TRBV25-1
d_gene: TRBD2

CDR3nt: TGTGCCAGCAAAAAGACAGTGCCCCAAGAGACCCAGTACTTC
CDR3aa: CASKKTVPQETQYF
abundance: -
j_gene: TRBJ2-5
v_gene: TRBV28
d_gene: -

CDR3nt: TGTGCCAGCAGTTACTCCTCCCAGCGGGGCAATGAGCAGTTCTTC
CDR3aa: CASSYSSQRGNEQFF
abundance: once
j_gene: TRBJ2-1
v_gene: TRBV6-5
d_gene: TRBD2

CDR3nt: TGCGCCAGCAGCTCTCTAGTAAGGGGAAGATCCTACGAGCAGTACTTC
CDR3aa: CASSSLVRGRSYEQYF
abundance: -
j_gene: TRBJ2-7
v_gene: TRBV5-1
d_gene: -

CDR3nt: TGTGCCATCAGGGGTGAATCCCTGGAGACCCAGTACTTC
CDR3aa: CAIRGESLETQYF
abundance: -
j_gene: TRBJ2-5
v_gene: TRBV10-3
d_gene: -

CDR3nt: TGCGCCAGCAGCTTTACGGAGGGCAACTATGGCTACACCTTC
CDR3aa: CASSFTEGNYGYTF
abundance: -
j_gene: TRBJ1-2
v_gene: TRBV4-1
d_gene: -

CDR3nt: TGTGCCAGCAGCCAAGTTCGGGATGAGCAGTTCTTC
CDR3aa: CASSQVRDEQFF
abundance: -
j_gene: TRBJ2-1
v_gene: TRBV4-2
d_gene: -

CDR3nt: TGCGCCAGCAGGCCGGAGATTAACACAGATACGCAGTATTTT
CDR3aa: CASRPEINTDTQYF
abundance: -
j_gene: TRBJ2-3
v_gene: TRBV5-1
d_gene: -

CDR3nt: TGTGCCAGCAGCCAAAGCGGCCGGGAGGGCTACGAGCAGTACTTC
CDR3aa: CASSQSGREGYEQYF
abundance: -
j_gene: TRBJ2-7
v_gene: TRBV7-3
d_gene: TRBD2

CDR3nt: TGTGCCAGCAGTTTCCGGGGGAACACTGAAGCTTTCTTT
CDR3aa: CASSFRGNTEAFF
abundance: -
j_gene: TRBJ1-1
v_gene: TRBV6-5
d_gene: -

CDR3nt: TGCGCCAGCAGCCCGGGACAGACCCGGGATGGCTACACCTTC
CDR3aa: CASSPGQTRDGYTF
abundance: -
j_gene: TRBJ1-2
v_gene: TRBV5-1
d_gene: TRBD1

CDR3nt: TGTGCCAGCATCCCGGAGGTAGCGGGAGCCTACGAGCAGTACTTC
CDR3aa: CASIPEVAGAYEQYF
abundance: -
j_gene: TRBJ2-7
v_gene: TRBV6-1
d_gene: TRBD2

CDR3nt: TGTGCCAGCAGCTTGGCTCAAACCGGGGAGCTGTTTTTT
CDR3aa: CASSLAQTGELFF
abundance: once
j_gene: TRBJ2-2
v_gene: TRBV5-4
d_gene: -

CDR3nt: TGTGCCAGCAGCTTAACCCCCGGGGGGGGCACTGAAGCTTTCTTT
CDR3aa: CASSLTPGGGTEAFF
abundance: -
j_gene: TRBJ1-1
v_gene: TRBV11-3
d_gene: -

CDR3nt: TGTGCCAGCAGCTGGAGATCCCGCGCGGGAGACACAGATACGCAGTATTTT
CDR3aa: CASSWRSRAGDTDTQYF
abundance: once
j_gene: TRBJ2-3
v_gene: TRBV7-8
d_gene: TRBD2

CDR3nt: TGTGCCAGCTCCCGCTCCGAGCAGTACTTC
CDR3aa: CASSRSEQYF
abundance: -
j_gene: TRBJ2-7
v_gene: TRBV6-1
d_gene: -

CDR3nt: TGTGCCAGCAGTTTACGGGCAGGTTCCTACGAGCAGTACTTC
CDR3aa: CASSLRAGSYEQYF
abundance: -
j_gene: TRBJ2-7
v_gene: TRBV27
d_gene: -

CDR3nt: TGTGCCAGCAGTTCTACAGGGTACGAGCAGTACTTC
CDR3aa: CASSSTGYEQYF
abundance: once
j_gene: TRBJ2-7
v_gene: TRBV6-5
d_gene: -

CDR3nt: TGTGCCAGCAGGAGCCGGGACAGAGATAATTCACCCCTCCACTTT
CDR3aa: CASRSRDRDNSPLHF
abundance: -
j_gene: TRBJ1-6
v_gene: TRBV2
d_gene: TRBD1

CDR3nt: TGCGCCAGCAGTGAATCCGGGGGCCTCACTGAAGCTTTCTTT
CDR3aa: CASSESGGLTEAFF
abundance: -
j_gene: TRBJ1-1
v_gene: TRBV10-1
d_gene: -

CDR3nt: TGTGCCAGCAGCCGTACATTCAGCGGGAGTGGAGAGACCCAGTACTTC
CDR3aa: CASSRTFSGSGETQYF
abundance: -
j_gene: TRBJ2-5
v_gene: TRBV28
d_gene: TRBD2

CDR3nt: TGTGCCAGCAGCTTTCCACCCTCGGCAGGGGTCCGCTCGGGACGGACTTTCTTT
CDR3aa: CASSFPPSAGVRSGRTFF
abundance: -
j_gene: TRBJ1-1
v_gene: TRBV5-8
d_gene: -

CDR3nt: TGTGCCAGCAGCCCCACCTCGACTAGCGGGAGGACCGGGGCCTTCTTC
CDR3aa: CASSPTSTSGRTGAFF
abundance: -
j_gene: TRBJ2-1
v_gene: TRBV11-2
d_gene: TRBD2

CDR3nt: TGCGCCAGCAGCCAAGGGAGAGTAGGGGGGGCTGAAAAACTGTTTTTT
CDR3aa: CASSQGRVGGAEKLFF
abundance: -
j_gene: TRBJ1-4
v_gene: TRBV4-1
d_gene: -

CDR3nt: TGCGCCAGCAGCCGGGGGGAATTCTACGAGCAGTACTTC
CDR3aa: CASSRGEFYEQYF
abundance: -
j_gene: TRBJ2-7
v_gene: TRBV4-1
d_gene: -

CDR3nt: TGTGCCAGCAGTGAAAACGGACCAGCAACCGGGGAGCTGTTTTTT
CDR3aa: CASSENGPATGELFF
abundance: once
j_gene: TRBJ2-2
v_gene: TRBV2
d_gene: -

CDR3nt: TGTGCCAGCAGCCTGAGCGGAGTAGCTAGCACAGATACGCAGTATTTT
CDR3aa: CASSLSGVASTDTQYF
abundance: -
j_gene: TRBJ2-3
v_gene: TRBV7-8
d_gene: -

CDR3nt: TGTGCCAGCAGTGAGGACGTCGGGAGGACCCAGTACTTC
CDR3aa: CASSEDVGRTQYF
abundance: -
j_gene: TRBJ2-5
v_gene: TRBV2
d_gene: -

CDR3nt: TGCGCCAGCAGCTTGGGCGGGACTAGCGGCAATGTGCAGTACTTC
CDR3aa: CASSLGGTSGNVQYF
abundance: -
j_gene: TRBJ2-7
v_gene: TRBV5-1
d_gene: TRBD2

CDR3nt: TGTGCCAGCAGTGAATTGACCATCGGCTCCTACAATGAGCAGTTCTTC
CDR3aa: CASSELTIGSYNEQFF
abundance: -
j_gene: TRBJ2-1
v_gene: TRBV25-1
d_gene: -

CDR3nt: TGTGCCATTTGGACGGGACACGATAATTCACCCCTCCACTTT
CDR3aa: CAIWTGHDNSPLHF
abundance: -
j_gene: TRBJ1-6
v_gene: TRBV10-3
d_gene: -

CDR3nt: TGCAGCGTTGTACTAGCGGCTAACAATGAGCAGTTCTTC
CDR3aa: CSVVLAANNEQFF
abundance: -
j_gene: TRBJ2-1
v_gene: TRBV29-1
d_gene: TRBD2